This T cell receptor (beta chain) stems from a study of molecular identifiers for immune sequencing clone quantification. Germline CDR1 and CDR2: SGHTA and FQGNSA. V was cut by 3 bases and J by 5 bases, with 7 bases left in between. There are 12 residues in the CDR3. TCRdb itself ran the PCR reads through MiXCR, one entry per CDR3 protein. The sample records under 600,000 distinct CDR3 sequences, roughly a fifth being singletons. Preparation of naive CD8 libraries involved roughly 18,000 to 1,100,000 sorted cells and 10%, 30% or 50% RNA. This clonotype was seen only a few times. This clonotype originated in a human donor in good health. Some libraries in this study had Jurkat cell RNA spiked in. Sequences were obtained from naive CD8+ T cells from blood, with Jurkat cell RNA spiked in. Subset of the sample: FACS-sorted CD8+CD4-CCR7+CD45RA+ naive T cells. The chain carries TRBV7-2 and TRBJ2-5; D is unresolved. The CDR3 DNA follows: TGTGCCAGCAGCTTTCAATGGGAGACCCAGTACTTC. It encodes CASSFQWETQYF.